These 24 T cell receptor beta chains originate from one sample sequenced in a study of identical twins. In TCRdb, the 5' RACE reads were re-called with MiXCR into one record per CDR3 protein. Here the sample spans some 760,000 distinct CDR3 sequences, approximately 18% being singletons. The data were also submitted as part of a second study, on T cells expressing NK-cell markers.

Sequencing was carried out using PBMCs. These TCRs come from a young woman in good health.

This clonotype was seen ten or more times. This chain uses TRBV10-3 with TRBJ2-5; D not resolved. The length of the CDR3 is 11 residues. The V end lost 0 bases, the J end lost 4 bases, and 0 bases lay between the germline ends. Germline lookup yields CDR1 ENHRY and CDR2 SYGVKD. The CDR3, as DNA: TGTGCCATCAGTGAGTCAGAGACCCAGTACTTC. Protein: CAISESETQYF.

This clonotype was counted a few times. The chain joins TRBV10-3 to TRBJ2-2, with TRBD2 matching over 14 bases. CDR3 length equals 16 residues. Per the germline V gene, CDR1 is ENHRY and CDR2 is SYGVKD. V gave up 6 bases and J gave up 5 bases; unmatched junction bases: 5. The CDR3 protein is CAIRGTSGSRTGELFF. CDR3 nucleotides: TGTGCCATCAGGGGGACTAGCGGGAGCAGGACCGGGGAGCTGTTTTTT.

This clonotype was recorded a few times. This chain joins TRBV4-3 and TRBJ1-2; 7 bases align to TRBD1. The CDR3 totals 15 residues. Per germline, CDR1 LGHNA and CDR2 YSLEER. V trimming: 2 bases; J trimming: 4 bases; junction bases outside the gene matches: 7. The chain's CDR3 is CASSQPRQGGYGYTF. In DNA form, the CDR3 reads TGCGCCAGCAGCCAACCGCGACAGGGAGGCTATGGCTACACCTTC.

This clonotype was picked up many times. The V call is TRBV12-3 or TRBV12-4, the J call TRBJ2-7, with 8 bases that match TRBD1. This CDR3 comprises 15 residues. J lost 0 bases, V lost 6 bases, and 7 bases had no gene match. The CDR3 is CASSLDRVLSYEQYF. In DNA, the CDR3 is TGTGCCAGCAGCTTGGACAGGGTCCTCTCCTACGAGCAGTACTTC.

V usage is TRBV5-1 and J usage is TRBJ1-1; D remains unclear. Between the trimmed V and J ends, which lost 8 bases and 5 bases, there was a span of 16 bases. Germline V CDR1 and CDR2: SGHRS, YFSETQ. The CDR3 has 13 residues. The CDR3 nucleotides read TGCGCCAGTCAACCTAATGCGGGAACTGAAGCTTTCTTT. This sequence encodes CASQPNAGTEAFF. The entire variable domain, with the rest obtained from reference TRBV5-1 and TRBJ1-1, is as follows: KAGVTQTPRYLIKTRGQQVTLSCSPISGHRSVSWYQQTPGQGLQFLFEYFSETQRNKGNFPGRFSGRQFSNSRSEMNVSTLELGDSALYLCASQPNAGTEAFFGQGTRLTVV.

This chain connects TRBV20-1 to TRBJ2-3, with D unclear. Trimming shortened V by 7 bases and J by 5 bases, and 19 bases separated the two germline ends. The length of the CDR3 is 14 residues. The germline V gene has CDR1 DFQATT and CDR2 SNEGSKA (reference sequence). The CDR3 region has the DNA TGCAGTGTTGAGTTTCCCAGCGTGGGAGATACGCAGTATTTT. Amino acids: CSVEFPSVGDTQYF.

Here the CDR3 reads CASSRLGANYGYTF. The CDR3 DNA reads TGTGCCAGCAGCCGGCTTGGGGCTAACTATGGCTACACCTTC. V and J are TRBV3-1 and TRBJ1-2; D unclear. Trimming pared 4 bases from V and 0 bases from J, leaving 9 bases between. This CDR3 comprises 14 residues. Germline V gene data show CDR1 as LGHDT and CDR2 as YNNKEL (reference sequence).

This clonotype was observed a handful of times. The CDR3 region is CASSRSGEGPGELFF. DNA of the CDR3: TGTGCCAGCAGTCGCAGCGGGGAGGGGCCCGGGGAGCTGTTTTTT. The gene calls are TRBV6-1 and TRBJ2-2, with 7 bases identical to TRBD2. Per the germline V gene, CDR1 is MNHNS and CDR2 is SASEGT. The CDR3 contains 15 residues. Trimming at V came to 5 bases and at J to 6 bases, leaving 9 bases not matched to a gene.

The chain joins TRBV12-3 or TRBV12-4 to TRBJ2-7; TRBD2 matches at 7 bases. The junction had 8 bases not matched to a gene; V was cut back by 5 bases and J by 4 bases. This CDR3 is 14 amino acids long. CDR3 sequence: CASSLTSAQYEQYF. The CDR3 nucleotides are TGTGCCAGCAGTCTTACTAGCGCCCAGTACGAGCAGTACTTC.

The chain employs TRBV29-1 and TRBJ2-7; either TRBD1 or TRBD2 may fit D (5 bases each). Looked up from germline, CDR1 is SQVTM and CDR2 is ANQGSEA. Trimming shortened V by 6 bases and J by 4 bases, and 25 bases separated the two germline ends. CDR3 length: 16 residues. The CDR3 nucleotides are TGCAGCGTGCAAAAAATCCGGGCCTGGGGGTTTTACGAGCAGTACTTC. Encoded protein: CSVQKIRAWGFYEQYF.

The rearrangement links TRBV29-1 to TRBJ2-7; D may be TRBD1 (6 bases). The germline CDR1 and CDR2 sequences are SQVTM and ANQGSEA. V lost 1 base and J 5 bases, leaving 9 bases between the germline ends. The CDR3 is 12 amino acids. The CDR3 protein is CSVEGNRDEQYF. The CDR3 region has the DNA TGCAGCGTTGAAGGGAACAGGGACGAGCAGTACTTC.

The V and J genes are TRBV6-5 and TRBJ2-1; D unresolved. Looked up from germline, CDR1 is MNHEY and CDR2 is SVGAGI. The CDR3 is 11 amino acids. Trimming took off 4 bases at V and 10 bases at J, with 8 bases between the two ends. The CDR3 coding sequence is TGTGCCAGCAGTTTCCTAAGGGAGCAGTTCTTC. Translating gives CASSFLREQFF.

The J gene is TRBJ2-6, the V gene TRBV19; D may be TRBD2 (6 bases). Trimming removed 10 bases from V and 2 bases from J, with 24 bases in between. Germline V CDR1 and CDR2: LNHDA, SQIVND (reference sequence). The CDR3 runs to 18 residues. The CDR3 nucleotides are TGTGCCACAACCCAGCAGGGAGGTTTGCTGGCTGGGGCCAACGTCCTGACTTTC. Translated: CATTQQGGLLAGANVLTF.

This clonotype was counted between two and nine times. CDR3 amino acids: CASTAAGGQETQYF. Written as DNA, the CDR3 is TGTGCCAGCACCGCAGCGGGGGGCCAAGAGACCCAGTACTTC. The V gene is TRBV3-1, the J gene TRBJ2-5, with 9 bases fitting TRBD2. The length of the CDR3 is 14 residues. Germline V gene lookup returns CDR1 LGHDT and CDR2 YNNKEL (reference sequence). Losses at the gene ends were 7 bases for V and 1 base for J; bases not matched to a gene: 4.

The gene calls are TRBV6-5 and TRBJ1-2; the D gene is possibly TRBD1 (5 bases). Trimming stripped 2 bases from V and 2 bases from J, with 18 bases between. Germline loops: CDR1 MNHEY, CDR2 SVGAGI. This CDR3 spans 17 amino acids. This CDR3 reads CASSYDFREIRNYGYTF. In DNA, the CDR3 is TGTGCCAGCAGTTACGATTTCAGGGAAATTCGAAACTATGGCTACACCTTC.

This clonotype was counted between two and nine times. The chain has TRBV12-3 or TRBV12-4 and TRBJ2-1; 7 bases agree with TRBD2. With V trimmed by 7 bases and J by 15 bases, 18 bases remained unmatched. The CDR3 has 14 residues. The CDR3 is CASTPGGAGTQRFF. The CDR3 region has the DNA TGTGCCAGCACCCCCGGGGGAGCGGGAACTCAGAGGTTCTTC.

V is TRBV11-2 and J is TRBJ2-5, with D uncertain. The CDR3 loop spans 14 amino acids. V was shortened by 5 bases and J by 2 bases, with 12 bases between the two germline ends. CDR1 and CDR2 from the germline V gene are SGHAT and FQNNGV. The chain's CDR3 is CASSQVSTQETQYF. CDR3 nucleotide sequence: TGTGCCAGCAGCCAAGTCTCGACTCAAGAGACCCAGTACTTC.

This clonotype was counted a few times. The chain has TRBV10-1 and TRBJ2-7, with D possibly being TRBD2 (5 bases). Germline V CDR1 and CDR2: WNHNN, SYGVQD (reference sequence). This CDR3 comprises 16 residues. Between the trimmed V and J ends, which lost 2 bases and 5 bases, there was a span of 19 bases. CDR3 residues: CASSEHPSRRGNEQYF. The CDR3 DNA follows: TGCGCCAGCAGTGAGCACCCCTCCCGTCGGGGAAACGAGCAGTACTTC.

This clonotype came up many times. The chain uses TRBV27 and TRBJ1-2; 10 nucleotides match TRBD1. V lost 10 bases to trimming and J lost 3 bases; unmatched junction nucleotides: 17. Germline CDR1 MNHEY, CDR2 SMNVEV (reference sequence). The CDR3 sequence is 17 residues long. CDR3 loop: CAINDRGLTLRDYGYTF. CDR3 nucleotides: TGTGCCATCAATGACAGGGGGCTAACACTAAGGGACTATGGCTACACCTTC.

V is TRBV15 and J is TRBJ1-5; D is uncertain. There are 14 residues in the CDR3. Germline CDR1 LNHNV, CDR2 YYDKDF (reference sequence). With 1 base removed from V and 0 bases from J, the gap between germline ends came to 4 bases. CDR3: CATSRASSNQPQHF. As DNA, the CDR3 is TGTGCCACCAGCAGAGCCAGTAGCAATCAGCCCCAGCATTTT.

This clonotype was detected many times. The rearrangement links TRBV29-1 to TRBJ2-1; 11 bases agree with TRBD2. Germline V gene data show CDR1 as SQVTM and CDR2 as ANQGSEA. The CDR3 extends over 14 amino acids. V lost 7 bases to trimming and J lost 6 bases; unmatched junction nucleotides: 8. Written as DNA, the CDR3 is TGCAGCGCTCCGACTAGCGGGACGCTCAATGAGCAGTTCTTC. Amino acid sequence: CSAPTSGTLNEQFF.

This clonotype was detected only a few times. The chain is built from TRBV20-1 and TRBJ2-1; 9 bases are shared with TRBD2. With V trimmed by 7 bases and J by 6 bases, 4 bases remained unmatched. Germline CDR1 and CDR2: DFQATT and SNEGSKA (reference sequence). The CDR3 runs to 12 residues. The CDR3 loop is CSGAGGSNEQFF. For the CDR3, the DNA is TGCAGTGGAGCGGGAGGTAGCAATGAGCAGTTCTTC.

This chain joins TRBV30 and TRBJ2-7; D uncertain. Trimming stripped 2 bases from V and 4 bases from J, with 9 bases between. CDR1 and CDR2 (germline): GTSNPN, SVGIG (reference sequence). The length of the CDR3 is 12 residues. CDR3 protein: CAWSRLGYEQYF. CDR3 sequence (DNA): TGTGCCTGGAGTAGGCTAGGTTACGAGCAGTACTTC.

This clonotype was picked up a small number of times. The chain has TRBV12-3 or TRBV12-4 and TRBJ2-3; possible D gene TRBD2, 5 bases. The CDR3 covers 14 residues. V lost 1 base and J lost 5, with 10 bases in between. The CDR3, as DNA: TGTGCCAGCAGTTTAGGAGGGTCCCAAGATACGCAGTATTTT. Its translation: CASSLGGSQDTQYF.